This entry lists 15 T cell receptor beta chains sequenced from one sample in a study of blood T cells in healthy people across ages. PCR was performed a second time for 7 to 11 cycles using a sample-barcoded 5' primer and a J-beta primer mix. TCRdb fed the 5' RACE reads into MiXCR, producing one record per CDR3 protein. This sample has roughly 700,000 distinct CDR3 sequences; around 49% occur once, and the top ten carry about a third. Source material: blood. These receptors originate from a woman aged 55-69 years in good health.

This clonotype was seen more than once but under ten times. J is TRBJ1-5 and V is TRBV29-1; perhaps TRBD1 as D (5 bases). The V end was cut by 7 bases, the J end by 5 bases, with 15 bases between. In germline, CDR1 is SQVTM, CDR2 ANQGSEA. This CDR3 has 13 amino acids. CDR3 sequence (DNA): TGCAGCGCCGCGCAGGGCGCGGATCAGCCCCAGCATTTT. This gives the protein CSAAQGADQPQHF.

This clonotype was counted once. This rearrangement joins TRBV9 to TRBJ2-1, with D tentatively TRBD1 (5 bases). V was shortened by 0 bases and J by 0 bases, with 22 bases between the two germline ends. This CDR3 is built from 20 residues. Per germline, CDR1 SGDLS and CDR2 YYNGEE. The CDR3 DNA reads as TGTGCCAGCAGCGTAGCTTCCCAGGGTCAAGCCGCCTTCTCCTACAATGAGCAGTTCTTC. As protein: CASSVASQGQAAFSYNEQFF.

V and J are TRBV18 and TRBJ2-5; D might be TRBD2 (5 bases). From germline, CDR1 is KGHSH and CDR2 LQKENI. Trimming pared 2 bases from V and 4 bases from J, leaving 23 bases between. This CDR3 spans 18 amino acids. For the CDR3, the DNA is TGTGCCAGCTCACCATTGGCCGTCATTTCGGGGAGTAGAGAGACCCAGTACTTC. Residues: CASSPLAVISGSRETQYF.

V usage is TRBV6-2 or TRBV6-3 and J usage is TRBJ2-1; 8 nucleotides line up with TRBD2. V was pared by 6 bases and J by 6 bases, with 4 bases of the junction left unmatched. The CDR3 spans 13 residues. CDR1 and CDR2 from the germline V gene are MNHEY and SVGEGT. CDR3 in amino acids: CASSKGTSNEQFF. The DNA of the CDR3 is TGTGCCAGCAGCAAAGGGACTAGCAATGAGCAGTTCTTC.

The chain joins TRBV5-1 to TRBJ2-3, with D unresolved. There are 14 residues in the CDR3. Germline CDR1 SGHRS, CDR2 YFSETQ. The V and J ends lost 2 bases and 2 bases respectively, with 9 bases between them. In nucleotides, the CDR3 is TGCGCCAGCAGCTTTGGTATAGTCACAGATACGCAGTATTTT. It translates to CASSFGIVTDTQYF.

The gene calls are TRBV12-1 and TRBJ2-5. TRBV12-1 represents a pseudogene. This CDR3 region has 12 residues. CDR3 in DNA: TGTGCCAGCAGCTTTGCGCAAAAGGCCCAGTACTTC. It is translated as CASSFAQKAQYF.

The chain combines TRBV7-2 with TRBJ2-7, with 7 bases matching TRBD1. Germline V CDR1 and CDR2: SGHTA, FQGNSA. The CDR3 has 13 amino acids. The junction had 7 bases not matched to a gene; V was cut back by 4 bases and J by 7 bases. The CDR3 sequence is CASSSYRGEEQYF. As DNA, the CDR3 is TGTGCCAGCAGCTCGTACAGGGGAGAAGAGCAGTACTTC.

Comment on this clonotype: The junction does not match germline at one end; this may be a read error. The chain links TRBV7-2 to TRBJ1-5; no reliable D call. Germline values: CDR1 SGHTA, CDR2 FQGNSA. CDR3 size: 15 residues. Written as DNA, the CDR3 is TGTGCCGGCAGCTTAGGGCAGGTTGGCAATCAGCCCCAGCATTTT. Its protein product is CAGSLGQVGNQPQHF.

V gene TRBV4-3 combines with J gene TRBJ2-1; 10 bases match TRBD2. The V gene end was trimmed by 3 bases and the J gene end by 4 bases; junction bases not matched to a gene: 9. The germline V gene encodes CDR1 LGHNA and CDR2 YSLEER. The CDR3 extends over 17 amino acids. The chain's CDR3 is CASSQAVGLAEYNEQFF. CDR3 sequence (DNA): TGCGCCAGCAGCCAGGCCGTTGGACTAGCGGAATACAATGAGCAGTTCTTC.

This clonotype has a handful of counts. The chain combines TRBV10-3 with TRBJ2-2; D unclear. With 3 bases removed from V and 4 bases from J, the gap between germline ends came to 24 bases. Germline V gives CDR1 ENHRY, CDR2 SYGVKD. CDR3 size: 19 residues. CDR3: CAISDDRPTSRGSTGELFF. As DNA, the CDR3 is TGTGCCATCAGTGACGACCGCCCGACAAGCCGCGGATCCACCGGGGAGCTGTTTTTT.

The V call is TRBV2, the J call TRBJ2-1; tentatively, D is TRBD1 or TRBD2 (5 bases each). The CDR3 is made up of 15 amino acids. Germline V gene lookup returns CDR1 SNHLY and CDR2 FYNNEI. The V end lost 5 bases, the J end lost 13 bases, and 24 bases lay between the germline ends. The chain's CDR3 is CASSPGDVSQETQFF. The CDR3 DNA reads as TGTGCCAGCAGTCCCGGGGACGTCTCGCAAGAGACCCAGTTCTTC.

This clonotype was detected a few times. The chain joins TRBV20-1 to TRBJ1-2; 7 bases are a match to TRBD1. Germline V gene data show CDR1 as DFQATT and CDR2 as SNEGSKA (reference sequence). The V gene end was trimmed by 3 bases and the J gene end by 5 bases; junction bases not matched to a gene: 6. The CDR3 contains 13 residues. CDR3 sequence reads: CSASPTQGYGYTF. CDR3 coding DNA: TGCAGTGCTAGCCCGACACAGGGGTATGGCTACACCTTC.

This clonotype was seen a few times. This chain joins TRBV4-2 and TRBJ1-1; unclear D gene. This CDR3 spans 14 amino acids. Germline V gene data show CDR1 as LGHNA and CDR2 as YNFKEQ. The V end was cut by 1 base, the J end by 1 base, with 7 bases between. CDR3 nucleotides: TGTGCCAGCAGCCAAGTTACCGAGAACACTGAAGCTTTCTTT. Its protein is CASSQVTENTEAFF.

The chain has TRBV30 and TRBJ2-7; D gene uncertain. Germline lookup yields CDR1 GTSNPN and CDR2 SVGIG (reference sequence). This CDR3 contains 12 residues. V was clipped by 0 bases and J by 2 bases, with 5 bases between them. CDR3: CAWSVGAYEQYF. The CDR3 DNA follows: TGTGCCTGGAGTGTAGGAGCCTACGAGCAGTACTTC.

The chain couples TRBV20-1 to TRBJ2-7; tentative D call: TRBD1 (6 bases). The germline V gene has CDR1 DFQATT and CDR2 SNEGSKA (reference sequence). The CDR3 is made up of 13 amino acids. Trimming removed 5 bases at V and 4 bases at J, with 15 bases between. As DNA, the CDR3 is TGCAGTGCTCCTGACCCTAGGGGGTACGAGCAGTACTTC. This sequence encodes CSAPDPRGYEQYF.